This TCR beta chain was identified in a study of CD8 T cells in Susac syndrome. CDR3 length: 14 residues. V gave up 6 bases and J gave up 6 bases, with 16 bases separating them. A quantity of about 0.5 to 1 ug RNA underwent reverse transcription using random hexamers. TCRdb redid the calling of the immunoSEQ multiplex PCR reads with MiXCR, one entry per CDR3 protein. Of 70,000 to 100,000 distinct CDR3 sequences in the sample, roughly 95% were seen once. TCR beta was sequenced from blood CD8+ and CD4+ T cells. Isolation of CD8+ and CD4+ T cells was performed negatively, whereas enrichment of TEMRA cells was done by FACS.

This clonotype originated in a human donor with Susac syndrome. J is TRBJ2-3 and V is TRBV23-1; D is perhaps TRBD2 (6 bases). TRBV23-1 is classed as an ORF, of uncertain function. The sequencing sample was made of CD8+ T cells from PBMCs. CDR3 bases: TGCGCCAGCAGGCGGGACTCCCCAAAGGATACGCAGTATTTT. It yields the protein CASRRDSPKDTQYF.